A single TCR beta chain is shown here with its context. Original data processing: By means of reference gene primer amplification, nucleated cell counts were estimated. The repertoire was sequenced with immunoSEQ multiplex PCR; TCRdb's copy has only in-frame clones and lacks some. That table furnishes V, J and clone size, whereas the DNA furnished D and trimming. The data contain over 70,000 clones, around 79% of them singletons. J lost 0 bases, V lost 4 bases, and 2 bases had no gene match. The CDR3 consists of 16 residues. Germline loops: CDR1 KGHSH, CDR2 LQKENI. The data derive from a study of blood T cell repertoires in COVID-19. Study in general: The origin of the acute and convalescent COVID-19 samples was the United States, Italy and Spain. PBMCs, B-cell-depleted T cells, or T cells provided the cDNA or gDNA that made up the material.

This chain joins TRBV18 and TRBJ2-3; 12 positions agree with TRBD2. The specimen sequenced was peripheral blood. This receptor was obtained from a woman of 80 years or more with acute or convalescent COVID-19. The CDR3 region is CASSHGTSGSTDTQYF. CDR3 sequence (DNA): TGTGCCAGCTCACATGGGACTAGCGGGAGCACAGATACGCAGTATTTT.